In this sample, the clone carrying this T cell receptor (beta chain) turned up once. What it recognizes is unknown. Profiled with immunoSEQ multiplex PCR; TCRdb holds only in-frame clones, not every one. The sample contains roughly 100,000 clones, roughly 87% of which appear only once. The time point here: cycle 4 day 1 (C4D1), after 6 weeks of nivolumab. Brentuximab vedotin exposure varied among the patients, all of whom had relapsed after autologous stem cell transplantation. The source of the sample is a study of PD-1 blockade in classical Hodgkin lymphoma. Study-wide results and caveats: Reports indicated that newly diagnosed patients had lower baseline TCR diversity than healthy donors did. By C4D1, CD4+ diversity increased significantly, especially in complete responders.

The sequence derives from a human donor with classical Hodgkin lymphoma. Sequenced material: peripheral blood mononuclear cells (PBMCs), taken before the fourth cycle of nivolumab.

The CDR3 DNA reads TGTGCCAGCAGTTTATTCGTCTCCAGGGGTCAGAACACTGAAGCTTTCTTT. It encodes CASSLFVSRGQNTEAFF. The genes are TRBV28 and TRBJ1-1, with a tentative D call TRBD1 (6 bases). This CDR3 has 17 amino acids. V shed 1 base and J shed 1 base, with 16 bases lying between them. Germline V CDR1 and CDR2: MDHEN, SYDVKM.